This T cell receptor beta chain originates from a study of Ad26.COV2.S vaccination and SARS-CoV-2 variants (dated by TCRdb to about 2021). As for the study more broadly: Donors in the vaccine arm were drawn from COV1001, a phase I-IIa trial of Ad26.COV2.S in healthy adults that was multicentre, randomized, double-blind and placebo-controlled. Ad26.COV2.S was given intramuscularly at 5x10^10 or 1x10^11 viral particles, as a single shot or as two shots 56 days apart. Participants in the trial were split at random into five groups of five each, receiving low-dose or high-dose Ad26.COV2.S once or twice, or else placebo on both occasions. Sequencing of the TCRbeta repertoire served to evaluate the specificity and breadth of SARS-CoV-2-reactive T cell receptors following Ad26.COV2.S vaccination. The TCR-sequenced set comprised about 32 samples: about 19 Ad26.COV2.S vaccine recipients, 5 placebo recipients and 8 SARS-CoV-2 convalescent individuals. Blinding of investigators to trial group allocation was maintained during experiments and outcome assessment.

Beyond this particular receptor, the publication reports: The study was not powered for comparison of responses between vaccine doses or regimens. Ad26.COV2.S recipients had higher spike-specific TCR breadth than placebo recipients (P = 0.0014). Comparable non-spike TCR breadth was observed between vaccine and placebo recipients, consistent with only spike being contained in the vaccine. After vaccination, spike-specific CD8+ and CD4+ T cell responses were reported to show substantial breadth. The authors noted that total T cell responses may have been underestimated by the TCR breadth and depth analyses.

From the cysteine through the phenylalanine, the CDR3 covers 13 amino acids. The only DNA kept is the CDR3, 39 bases in frame from the first base. Trimming takes 6 bases from V and 4 bases from J, and the germline ends sit 13 bases apart. The germline V gene sets CDR1 to SGHRS and CDR2 to YFSETQ. In regard to this clone: Its antigen is unknown. The input lacks base qualities; no much larger clone sits a single base away.

In the paper's terms, the treatment or condition label means: roughly 18 received Ad26.COV2.S at low or high dose, single or two shots; 5 received placebo; per-sample allocation not given. For vaccine and placebo recipients, the sequenced repertoires came from samples collected on day 63 after the first injection. Between 29 July and 7 August 2020, Cohort 1b enrolled 20 to 30 adults aged 18-55 years at one site in Boston, USA. Ad26.COV2.S consisted of a replication-incompetent adenovirus type 26 vector by which a prefusion-stabilized SARS-CoV-2 spike protein from the original Wuhan strain was expressed. The immunoSEQ Assay was used to sequence TCRbeta CDR3 regions. After extraction, genomic DNA underwent amplification by bias-controlled multiplex PCR, followed by high-throughput sequencing. The source study handled its data this way. To quantify the absolute abundance of each unique TCRbeta CDR3 region, sequences were collapsed and filtered. Usable DNA was measured by amplifying reference genes present in all nucleated cells, and TCRbeta template counts were normalized to that usable DNA to estimate T cell fraction. Repertoire TCRs were annotated as SARS-CoV-2-specific by exact matching of V gene, CDR3 amino acid sequence and J gene to a known reactive TCR set. The reference SARS-CoV-2 TCR set was derived from MIRA and filtered for enrichment in COVID-19-positive ImmuneCODE repertoires, a step that removed public or cross-reactive TCRs. Using the MIRA antigens, annotated TCRs were further analysed by specific ORF or by position within an ORF. Breadth was defined as annotated unique rearrangements over total unique productive rearrangements; depth was the summed frequency of those rearrangements. Two-sided Wilcoxon rank-sum tests were used to compare TCR breadth between groups. Imported from immuneACCESS, the table was reduced by TCRdb to in-frame sequences with V and J called. These copies leave out some clones; in studies compared against another copy, an unresolved V gene accounts for under half, and the cause of the remainder is not known. V, J and clone size are taken as reported in that table, and D and trimming were inferred from the DNA itself. Recorded for this sample are roughly 500,000 clones; 85% to 90% of them occurred a single time. The ten top clones hold over 2% of the sample.

The sample in question was peripheral blood, obtained in a trial of Ad26.COV2.S vaccine versus placebo. This chain joins TRBV5-1 to TRBJ1-1; no D segment can be confidently identified. The clonotype comes from a person between 18 and 65 years old who received the Ad26.COV2.S COVID-19 vaccine or a placebo. CDR3 protein: CASIQQPGTEAFF. Read as DNA, the sequence is TGCGCCAGCATCCAACAACCGGGCACTGAAGCTTTCTTT.